Described below is a single TCR beta chain sequence and its context. Its antigen is not identified. Germline assignment: CDR1 SQVTM and CDR2 ANQGSEA. After removal of 7 bases from V and 8 bases from J, the junction contained 8 bases not matched to a gene. This CDR3 is built from 13 residues. The data stem from a study of cytomegalovirus exposure and HLA in healthy donors. Across the whole study: The approximately 120 million unique TCR beta sequences, from 150 million to 200 million T cells, were found by an earlier analysis.

General observations from the study: The records held CMV serostatus as the only immune exposure information. Associated with cytomegalovirus, according to the listing, were 164 TCR beta chains.

Amplification used 60 Vbeta primers and 13 Jbeta primers. Profiling relied on immunoSEQ multiplex PCR, and the TCRdb table lists in-frame clones only, not all of them. The table lists more than 95,000 clones, under 85% of them singletons. This chain joins TRBV29-1 and TRBJ1-4; 9 bases are shared with TRBD1. This clonotype was sampled from a man in his fifties or sixties in good health and CMV-seropositive. Sequenced input: PBMCs. As DNA, the CDR3 is TGCAGCGCTACAGGGGGCGTCGGGGAAAAACTGTTTTTT. It translates to CSATGGVGEKLFF.